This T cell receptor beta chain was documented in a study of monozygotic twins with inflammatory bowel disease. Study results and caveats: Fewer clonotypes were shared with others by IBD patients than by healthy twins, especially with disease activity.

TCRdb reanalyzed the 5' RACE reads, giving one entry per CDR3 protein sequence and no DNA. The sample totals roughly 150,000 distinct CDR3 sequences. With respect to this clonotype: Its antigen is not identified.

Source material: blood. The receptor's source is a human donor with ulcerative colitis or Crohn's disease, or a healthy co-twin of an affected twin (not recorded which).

The CDR3 sequence: CAIQSAGGLAEETQYF. The gene calls are TRBV19 and TRBJ2-5; no DNA is available, so the TRBD2 call from TCRdb remains unchecked. The CDR3 has 16 amino acids. The germline V gene encodes CDR1 LNHDA and CDR2 SQIVND (reference sequence).